These 20 T cell receptor beta chains share one sample of origin, sequenced in a study of blood T cell repertoires in COVID-19. Measured with immunoSEQ multiplex PCR; TCRdb has only the in-frame clones, and not every one. The sample carries 150,000 to 170,000 clones, about 90% recorded once. The sample consisted of peripheral blood. The receptors were sampled from a man aged 45-65 years with acute or convalescent COVID-19.

This rearrangement joins TRBV5-1 to TRBJ2-1; 7 bases line up with TRBD2. V was clipped by 0 bases and J by 2 bases; unmatched bases: 2. Germline CDR1 reads SGHRS; CDR2 reads YFSETQ. The CDR3 is 15 residues long. The CDR3, as DNA: TGCGCCAGCAGCTTGGCAAGCGGGACCTACAATGAGCAGTTCTTC. As protein: CASSLASGTYNEQFF.

The V gene is TRBV4-1, the J gene TRBJ2-3; 7 bases are a match to TRBD2. From germline, CDR1 is MGHRA and CDR2 YSYEKL. V was clipped by 0 bases and J by 0 bases; unmatched bases: 9. CDR3 length equals 18 residues. In DNA form, the CDR3 reads TGCGCCAGCAGCCAAGAGGAGGGAGCGGGAACTAGCACAGATACGCAGTATTTT. Encoded protein: CASSQEEGAGTSTDTQYF.

V gene TRBV4-1 combines with J gene TRBJ1-3; 9 bases fit TRBD1. After removal of 8 bases from V and 2 bases from J, the junction contained 7 bases not matched to a gene. This CDR3 spans 15 amino acids. Germline assignment: CDR1 MGHRA and CDR2 YSYEKL. The CDR3 DNA reads as TGCGCCAGCGGCGGGGGGACAGGGACTGGAAACACCATATATTTT. Amino acid sequence: CASGGGTGTGNTIYF.

The chain links TRBV6-7 to TRBJ1-5, with 8 bases lining up with TRBD1. TRBV6-7 is an ORF, and what it does is uncertain. The V segment lost 5 bases and the J segment 1 base; nucleotides outside the gene matches: 7. The CDR3 covers 16 residues. CDR3 nucleotide sequence: TGTGCCAGCAGTAACCGGACAGGGCTGAGCAATCAGCCCCAGCATTTT. This encodes CASSNRTGLSNQPQHF.

V is TRBV9 and J is TRBJ2-7; 7 bases are a match to TRBD1. The CDR3 has 14 residues. Germline CDR1 SGDLS, CDR2 YYNGEE. After removal of 4 bases from V and 3 bases from J, the junction contained 7 bases not matched to a gene. The CDR3 loop reads CASSPADRSYEQYF. CDR3 sequence (DNA): TGTGCCAGCAGCCCAGCGGACAGGAGCTACGAGCAGTACTTC. Full variable domain (remainder filled in from reference TRBV9 and TRBJ2-7): DSGVTQTPKHLITATGQRVTLRCSPRSGDLSVYWYQQSLDQGLQFLIQYYNGEERAKGNILERFSAQQFPDLHSELNLSSLELGDSALYFCASSPADRSYEQYFGPGTRLTVT.

V and J are TRBV19 and TRBJ1-1, with 8 bases matching TRBD1. The V gene's germline CDR1 is LNHDA and CDR2 SQIVND (reference sequence). V was clipped by 6 bases and J by 0 bases; unmatched bases: 3. The CDR3 runs 14 residues. The CDR3: CASSEDRVNTEAFF. DNA for the CDR3: TGTGCCAGTAGCGAGGACAGGGTGAACACTGAAGCTTTCTTT.

This clone was seen just once. The V gene is TRBV7-8, the J gene TRBJ2-1; D perhaps matches TRBD1 (5 bases). The CDR3 is made up of 15 amino acids. Deletions cut 5 bases from V and 5 bases from J, with 16 bases between. Germline values: CDR1 SGHVS, CDR2 FQNEAQ. The CDR3 reads CASSRSGIQDNEQFF. The CDR3 DNA sequence: TGTGCCAGCAGCCGATCTGGGATACAGGACAATGAGCAGTTCTTC.

The chain links TRBV27 to TRBJ2-1; 7 bases line up with TRBD2. The germline gives CDR1 MNHEY, CDR2 SMNVEV (reference sequence). The J segment lost 1 base and the V segment lost 4 bases, leaving 16 bases of the junction unmatched. The CDR3 is 19 residues long. The CDR3 bases are TGTGCCAGCAGTTCAGCGGGGCGCACGCAACATGGGTCCTACAATGAGCAGTTCTTC. It translates to CASSSAGRTQHGSYNEQFF.

The rearrangement joins TRBV24-1 to TRBJ1-2; 10 nucleotides agree with TRBD1. Per the germline V gene, CDR1 is KGHDR and CDR2 is SFDVKD. V was clipped by 4 bases and J by 7 bases; unmatched bases: 11. The CDR3 extends over 16 amino acids. CDR3 in DNA: TGTGCCACCAGTGACGGCCTGGGACAGGGGTTAGGTGGCTACACCTTC. Translated: CATSDGLGQGLGGYTF.

The chain joins TRBV27 to TRBJ2-7, with 11 bases lining up with TRBD2. Germline CDR1 reads MNHEY; CDR2 reads SMNVEV (reference sequence). The junction had 8 bases not matched to a gene; V was cut back by 7 bases and J by 6 bases. The CDR3 runs to 14 residues. DNA for the CDR3: TGTGCCAGCACCACTCTAGCGGGAGGCGGCGAGCAGTACTTC. Protein: CASTTLAGGGEQYF.

The chain combines TRBV28 with TRBJ2-1; TRBD2 matches 12 bases. This CDR3 spans 17 amino acids. After removal of 3 bases from V and 5 bases from J, the junction contained 8 bases not matched to a gene. Germline V lookup: CDR1 MDHEN, CDR2 SYDVKM. This CDR3 reads CASSLGRTSGDHNEQFF. CDR3 in DNA: TGTGCCAGCAGTTTGGGCCGGACTAGCGGGGACCACAATGAGCAGTTCTTC.

The CDR3 DNA reads TGTGCCAGCAGTGTAGGGGGTAATAGCAATCAGCCCCAGCATTTT. It translates to CASSVGGNSNQPQHF. V and J are TRBV28 and TRBJ1-5; a possible D gene is TRBD1 (6 bases). This CDR3 comprises 15 residues. CDR1 MDHEN and CDR2 SYDVKM come from the germline V gene. Trimming left V 5 bases short and J 0 bases short, with 11 bases between.

The rearrangement uses TRBV5-1 and TRBJ2-3; TRBD2 agrees at 9 bases. The V gene's germline CDR1 is SGHRS and CDR2 YFSETQ. CDR3 size: 17 residues. The V gene end was trimmed by 4 bases and the J gene end by 4 bases; junction bases not matched to a gene: 13. CDR3 sequence: CASSGWIMAGGSDTQYF. CDR3 DNA sequence: TGCGCCAGCAGCGGATGGATAATGGCGGGAGGGTCAGATACGCAGTATTTT.

The chain employs TRBV27 and TRBJ2-1, with 10 bases aligning to TRBD1. The junction had 3 bases not matched to a gene; V was cut back by 5 bases and J by 2 bases. The CDR3 runs 15 residues. Germline V gene sequence: CDR1 MNHEY, CDR2 SMNVEV (reference sequence). CDR3 nucleotide sequence: TGTGCCAGCAGTGCCGGGACAGGGGCCTACAATGAGCAGTTCTTC. As protein: CASSAGTGAYNEQFF.

The chain links TRBV9 to TRBJ2-7, with a tentative D call TRBD2 (6 bases). Trimming shortened V by 3 bases and J by 2 bases, and 15 bases separated the two germline ends. The CDR3 is 15 residues long. The germline V gene has CDR1 SGDLS and CDR2 YYNGEE. In DNA form, the CDR3 reads TGTGCCAGCAGCGAGTCTAGCGCACTGCCCTACGAGCAGTACTTC. It codes for CASSESSALPYEQYF.

The gene calls are TRBV10-1 and TRBJ2-1; no firm D call. The ends were cut back, 0 bases at V and 2 bases at J, with 5 bases in the middle. The length of the CDR3 is 14 residues. The germline V gene encodes CDR1 WNHNN and CDR2 SYGVQD (reference sequence). CDR3 sequence (DNA): TGCGCCAGCAGTGAGTCGGGCCCCTACAATGAGCAGTTCTTC. Translating gives CASSESGPYNEQFF.

V gene TRBV18 combines with J gene TRBJ2-3, with 12 positions matching TRBD2. The V and J ends lost 3 bases and 4 bases, in that order; junction bases with no gene match: 2. CDR1 KGHSH and CDR2 LQKENI come from the germline V gene. The CDR3 extends over 15 amino acids. The CDR3 sequence is CASSPGLAGPDTQYF. For the CDR3, the DNA is TGTGCCAGCTCACCCGGACTAGCGGGGCCAGATACGCAGTATTTT.

The V call is TRBV5-1, the J call TRBJ1-5; TRBD1 aligns across 10 bases. Germline assignment: CDR1 SGHRS and CDR2 YFSETQ. V gave up 4 bases and J gave up 5 bases; unmatched junction bases: 6. The CDR3 has 15 amino acids. CDR3 in amino acids: CASSPGQGNHQPQHF. DNA for the CDR3: TGCGCCAGCAGCCCGGGACAGGGGAATCATCAGCCCCAGCATTTT.

This chain uses TRBV12-3 or TRBV12-4 with TRBJ1-5, with D hard to call. CDR3 length equals 11 residues. Deletions cut 3 bases from V and 8 bases from J, with 5 bases between. CDR3 bases: TGTGCCAGCAGTTTTCGAGAGCCCCAGCATTTT. Amino acids: CASSFREPQHF.

The chain uses TRBV4-3 and TRBJ2-4; TRBD2 is a possible D gene (6 bases). Germline assignment: CDR1 LGHNA and CDR2 YSLEER. Trimming took off 0 bases at V and 4 bases at J, with 13 bases between the two ends. The CDR3 covers 16 residues. CDR3 sequence reads: CASSQDRRGIKNIQYF. The CDR3 DNA is TGCGCCAGCAGCCAAGATAGACGGGGGATAAAAAACATTCAGTACTTC.